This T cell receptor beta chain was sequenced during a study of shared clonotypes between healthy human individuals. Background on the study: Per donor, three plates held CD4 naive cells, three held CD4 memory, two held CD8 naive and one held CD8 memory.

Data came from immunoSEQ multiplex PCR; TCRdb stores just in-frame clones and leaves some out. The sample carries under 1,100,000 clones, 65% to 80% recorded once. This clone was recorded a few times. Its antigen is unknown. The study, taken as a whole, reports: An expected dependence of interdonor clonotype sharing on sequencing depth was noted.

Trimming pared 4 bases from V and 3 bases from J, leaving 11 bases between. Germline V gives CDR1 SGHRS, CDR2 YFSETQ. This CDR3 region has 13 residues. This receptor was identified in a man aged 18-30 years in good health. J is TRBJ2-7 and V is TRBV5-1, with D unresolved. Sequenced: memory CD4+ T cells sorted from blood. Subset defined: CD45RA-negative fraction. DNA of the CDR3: TGCGCCAGCAGCATTACCGCTGGCTACGAGCAGTACTTC. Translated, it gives CASSITAGYEQYF.